This T cell receptor (beta chain) was captured by sequencing in a study of T-cell reconstitution after alpha-beta-depleted transplantation in children. Notes on the study in general: Where alpha-beta T cells came from about two months after transplant was reportedly several hundred expanded graft clones. T-cell numbers and diversity one year post-transplant derived largely from freshly generated T cells. Diversity of TCRbeta at day 60 was high in some patients, arising from surviving recipient T cells and thymic progenitors.

Concerning this clonotype itself: The antigen is undetermined.

TCRbeta library construction was performed incorporating unique molecular identifiers. TCRdb ran MiXCR on the PCR reads and lists one entry per CDR3 protein. The table lists around 500,000 distinct CDR3 sequences, around 23% of them singletons. The sample in question was PBMCs, mostly from graft donor cells, obtained 360 days after TCRalphabeta/CD19-depleted stem cell transplant. The source is a boy under two years old who had a stem cell transplant for acute myeloid leukemia, so the T cells may come from the graft donor.

CDR3 amino acids: CASSYRRGGDEQFF. CDR3 DNA: TGTGCCAGCAGTTACCGACGGGGCGGGGATGAGCAGTTCTTC. This sequence joins TRBV6-2 or TRBV6-3 and TRBJ2-1; D perhaps matches TRBD2 (6 bases). The germline V and J ends were trimmed by 2 bases and 8 bases, with 13 bases remaining between them. The CDR3 has 14 amino acids. Germline V gene lookup returns CDR1 MNHEY and CDR2 SVGEGT.